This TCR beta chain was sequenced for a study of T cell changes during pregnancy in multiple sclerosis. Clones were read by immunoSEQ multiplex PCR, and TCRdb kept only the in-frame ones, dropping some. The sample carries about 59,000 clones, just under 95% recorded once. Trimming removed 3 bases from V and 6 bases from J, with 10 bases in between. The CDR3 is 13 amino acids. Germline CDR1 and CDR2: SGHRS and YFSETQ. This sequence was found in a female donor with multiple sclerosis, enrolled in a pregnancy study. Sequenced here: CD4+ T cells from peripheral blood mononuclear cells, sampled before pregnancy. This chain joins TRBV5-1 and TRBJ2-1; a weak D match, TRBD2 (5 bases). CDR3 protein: CASSSGRGNEQFF. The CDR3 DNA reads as TGCGCCAGCAGCTCGGGGAGAGGCAATGAGCAGTTCTTC.